The next 9 T cell receptor beta chains were all read from a single sample in a study of CD8+CD57+ T cells in acquired aplastic anemia. CD8+CD57+ cell expansion, shown by flow cytometry, had occurred in the patients selected for sequencing. Investigators profiled TCR beta VDJ and CDR3 from genomic DNA template. MiXCR, applied by TCRdb to the reads, yields one record per CDR3 protein. Of 150,000 to 200,000 distinct CDR3 sequences listed, approximately 48% are singletons. The sequencing input was sorted CD4+, CD8+, or CD8+CD57+ T cells (not recorded which) from PBMCs. The receptors here all came from a human donor with aplastic anemia.

V and J are TRBV24-1 and TRBJ1-1, with D perhaps TRBD1 (6 bases). The germline V and J ends were trimmed by 4 bases and 11 bases, with 16 bases remaining between them. The germline V gene encodes CDR1 KGHDR and CDR2 SFDVKD. This CDR3 spans 13 amino acids. The DNA of the CDR3 is TGTGCCACCAGTGACCCCTTACAGGGTAGGGCTTTCTTT. Amino acids: CATSDPLQGRAFF.

Details on this clonotype: A read error is possible here, since a much larger clone lies one base away. This chain joins TRBV5-4 and TRBJ2-7, with 8 bases matching TRBD2. This CDR3 has 15 residues. Germline-derived CDR1 and CDR2 are SGHNT and YYREEE (reference sequence). In DNA, the CDR3 is TGTGCCAGCAGCGTCCTTAGCGGGACGTACTACGATCAGTACTTC. Translated, it gives CASSVLSGTYYDQYF.

This clonotype was picked up one time. The rearrangement joins TRBV20-1 to TRBJ1-2, with D hard to call. Germline CDR1 is DFQATT and CDR2 is SNEGSKA (reference sequence). The CDR3 is 13 amino acids. The V and J ends lost 6 bases and 4 bases respectively, with 15 bases between them. The CDR3 DNA reads TGCAGTGCGAGGGAGGCCCAGAGCTATGGCTACACCTTC. This gives the protein CSAREAQSYGYTF.

The chain carries TRBV7-3 and TRBJ1-1, with D possibly TRBD1 on 6 matching bases. V lost 1 base, J lost 7 bases, and 19 bases lay in between. Germline CDR1 SGHTA, CDR2 FQGTGA. The CDR3 spans 16 residues. CDR3 nucleotides: TGTGCCAGCAGCTTAAGATATGATAGAGGGGGGGGTGAAGCTTTCTTT. Its translation: CASSLRYDRGGGEAFF. Full variable domain (missing parts from reference TRBV7-3 and TRBJ1-1): GAGVSQTPSNKVTEKGKYVELRCDPISGHTALYWYRQSLGQGPEFLIYFQGTGAADDSGLPNDRFFAVRPEGSVSTLKIQRTERGDSAVYLCASSLRYDRGGGEAFFGQGTRLTVV.

The J gene is TRBJ1-2, the V gene TRBV5-6; 8 bases fit TRBD1. This CDR3 is built from 13 residues. Germline CDR1 and CDR2: SGHDT and YYEEEE. V lost 0 bases to trimming and J lost 6 bases; unmatched junction nucleotides: 1. CDR3 nucleotide sequence: TGTGCCAGCAGCTTGGCAGGGGGCGATGGCTACACCTTC. The encoded protein is CASSLAGGDGYTF.

This sequence joins TRBV5-1 and TRBJ2-7, with TRBD2 matching 13 bases. The CDR3 runs to 13 residues. V trimming: 3 bases; J trimming: 7 bases; junction bases outside the gene matches: 1. Germline CDR1 and CDR2: SGHRS and YFSETQ. In DNA form, the CDR3 reads TGCGCCAGCAGCTGGGGACTAGCGGGAGAGCAGTACTTC. Residues: CASSWGLAGEQYF.

There are many counts of this clonotype. The chain recombines TRBV7-2 with TRBJ2-5; 7 bases are shared with TRBD2. The CDR3 contains 13 residues. Germline trimming cut 1 base from V and 6 bases from J; bases unmatched to any gene: 2. Per germline, CDR1 SGHTA and CDR2 FQGNSA. CDR3 bases: TGTGCCAGCAGCTTAGGCGGGAGTAAGACCCAGTACTTC. Its translation is CASSLGGSKTQYF. Together with reference TRBV7-2 and TRBJ2-5, the CDR3 gives the full variable domain: GAGVSQSPSNKVTEKGKDVELRCDPISGHTALYWYRQSLGQGLEFLIYFQGNSAPDKSGLPSDRFSAERTGGSVSTLTIQRTQQEDSAVYLCASSLGGSKTQYFGPGTRLLVL.

This clonotype was found many times. V usage is TRBV7-2 and J usage is TRBJ1-1; D possibly corresponds to TRBD1 (5 bases). V gave up 5 bases and J gave up 11 bases, with 15 bases separating them. CDR1 is SGHTA, CDR2 FQGNSA, per germline. This CDR3 has 12 residues. The CDR3 bases are TGTGCCAGCAGCCTGAGGGTGGGGCTGGCTTTCTTT. Its protein is CASSLRVGLAFF.

The rearrangement links TRBV29-1 to TRBJ2-2; weak D call: TRBD1 (6 bases). Looked up from germline, CDR1 is SQVTM and CDR2 is ANQGSEA. This CDR3 spans 13 amino acids. Trimming removed 6 bases at V and 0 bases at J, with 8 bases between. The CDR3 DNA reads TGCAGCGTCGGGACACCGAACACCGGGGAGCTGTTTTTT. This translates into CSVGTPNTGELFF.